The next 26 T cell receptor beta chains were all read from a single sample in a study of T cell responses to AZD1222 COVID-19 vaccine. The method was immunoSEQ multiplex PCR; TCRdb's version includes in-frame clones alone and lacks a portion of them. The table lists 130,000 to 150,000 clones, around 87% of them singletons, with more than 1.5% in the top ten. Sample: peripheral blood, taken on day 0 of AZD1222 vaccination. The source is an adult in good health.

The rearrangement links TRBV19 to TRBJ2-1; D not certain. The CDR3 loop spans 14 amino acids. V was shortened by 5 bases and J by 0 bases, with 8 bases between the two germline ends. Per the germline V gene, CDR1 is LNHDA and CDR2 is SQIVND (reference sequence). The CDR3: CASSYGSSYNEQFF. The CDR3 coding sequence is TGTGCCAGTAGTTACGGCAGCTCCTACAATGAGCAGTTCTTC.

The V gene is TRBV19, the J gene TRBJ2-3; TRBD2 matches at 13 bases. This CDR3 region has 20 residues. CDR1 is LNHDA and CDR2 is SQIVND in the germline V gene (reference sequence). With 5 bases clipped from V and 2 bases from J, the junction kept 16 bases outside the gene matches. The CDR3, as DNA: TGTGCCAGTAGTTCTGCAACTAGCGGGAGGGCCCAGAATTCCACAGATACGCAGTATTTT. This gives the protein CASSSATSGRAQNSTDTQYF.

The chain carries TRBV28 and TRBJ2-7; 7 bases fit TRBD1. With V trimmed by 4 bases and J by 3 bases, 15 bases remained unmatched. Germline CDR1 and CDR2: MDHEN and SYDVKM. The CDR3 sequence is 17 residues long. The CDR3 DNA reads TGTGCCAGCAGTTCACCCCAACCGGGACAGCGACTCTACGAGCAGTACTTC. Translating it yields CASSSPQPGQRLYEQYF.

V is TRBV30 and J is TRBJ1-1, with D possibly being TRBD1 (5 bases). The germline CDR1 and CDR2 sequences are GTSNPN and SVGIG (reference sequence). The CDR3 loop spans 13 amino acids. The ends were cut back, 2 bases at V and 5 bases at J, with 12 bases in the middle. CDR3 in DNA: TGTGCCTGGAGTTCGGGCGGGGGGACTGAAGCTTTCTTT. Translating gives CAWSSGGGTEAFF.

As DNA, the CDR3 is TGTGCCAGTAGTATCGCAGCGGGCCCCTACGAGCAGTACTTC. Translation: CASSIAAGPYEQYF. This chain connects TRBV19 to TRBJ2-7; D is perhaps TRBD2 (6 bases). The V gene's germline CDR1 is LNHDA and CDR2 SQIVND (reference sequence). V lost 3 bases and J lost 2, with 11 bases in between. The CDR3 is made up of 14 amino acids.

This clone appeared a single time. The chain uses TRBV29-1 and TRBJ1-1; no definite D call. Germline V lookup: CDR1 SQVTM, CDR2 ANQGSEA. V lost 6 bases to trimming and J lost 0 bases, with 11 bases between them. This CDR3 spans 13 amino acids. The CDR3 sequence: CSVGKGVNTEAFF. The CDR3, as DNA: TGCAGCGTCGGCAAGGGTGTGAACACTGAAGCTTTCTTT. Supplemented by reference TRBV29-1 and TRBJ1-1, the full variable domain reads SAVISQKPSRDICQRGTSLTIQCQVDSQVTMMFWYRQQPGQSLTLIATANQGSEATYESGFVIDKFPISRPNLTFSTLTVSNMSPEDSSIYLCSVGKGVNTEAFFGQGTRLTVV.

J is TRBJ2-7 and V is TRBV29-1; D is unresolved. The CDR3 runs to 12 residues. Germline V CDR1 and CDR2: SQVTM, ANQGSEA. The V and J ends lost 7 bases and 2 bases respectively, with 12 bases between them. CDR3 coding DNA: TGCAGCGGGGGTGCCGACACCTACGAGCAGTACTTC. Its translation: CSGGADTYEQYF.

This clone was recorded a few times. The chain is built from TRBV4-1 and TRBJ1-2; 8 positions agree with TRBD1. This CDR3 is 17 amino acids long. V shed 4 bases, J shed 6 bases, and the junction held 16 bases outside the gene matches. Per the germline V gene, CDR1 is MGHRA and CDR2 is YSYEKL. This CDR3 reads CASSLGVSPTGENGYTF. CDR3 in DNA: TGCGCCAGCAGCCTGGGGGTTAGCCCGACAGGGGAGAATGGCTACACCTTC.

CDR3 amino acids: CATRTASSYEQYF. In nucleotides, the CDR3 is TGTGCCACTCGGACGGCGAGCTCCTACGAGCAGTACTTC. The V gene is TRBV19, the J gene TRBJ2-7; D unclear. The germline V and J ends were trimmed by 10 bases and 0 bases, with 13 bases remaining between them. CDR1 and CDR2 from the germline V gene are LNHDA and SQIVND (reference sequence). The CDR3 has 13 amino acids. The complete variable domain, with remaining parts taken from reference TRBV19 and TRBJ2-7, reads DGGITQSPKYLFRKEGQNVTLSCEQNLNHDAMYWYRQDPGQGLRLIYYSQIVNDFQKGDIAEGYSVSREKKESFPLTVTSAQKNPTAFYLCATRTASSYEQYFGPGTRLTVT.

This chain connects TRBV28 to TRBJ2-3, with D tentatively TRBD2 (6 bases). CDR1 is MDHEN and CDR2 is SYDVKM in the germline V gene. This CDR3 contains 14 residues. V was clipped by 6 bases and J by 0 bases, with 10 bases between them. The CDR3 region has the DNA TGTGCCAGCAGCGGCGGGAAGAGCACAGATACGCAGTATTTT. It is translated as CASSGGKSTDTQYF.

The CDR3 DNA follows: TGTGCCAGCAGCCAAGCGTCCTGGGGTGGCTACACCTTC. Translation: CASSQASWGGYTF. This chain joins TRBV3-1 (or the pseudogene TRBV3-2) and TRBJ1-2; no clear D. The CDR3 is 13 amino acids. CDR1 and CDR2 from the germline V gene are LGHDT and YNNKEL (reference sequence). V was cut by 1 base and J by 7 bases, with 10 bases left in between.

J is TRBJ2-7 and V is TRBV29-1, with 8 bases aligning to TRBD2. The CDR3 totals 15 residues. With 0 bases clipped from V and 7 bases from J, the junction kept 11 bases outside the gene matches. CDR1 and CDR2 (germline): SQVTM, ANQGSEA. Here the CDR3 DNA reads TGCAGCGTTGAAGATCGGGGGGGGCGCATGAGGGAGCAGTACTTC. Translating gives CSVEDRGGRMREQYF.

The rearrangement uses TRBV7-3 and TRBJ2-7; D gene uncertain. Trimming removed 1 base from V and 6 bases from J, with 10 bases in between. The CDR3 has 13 amino acids. CDR1 is SGHTA, CDR2 FQGTGA, per germline. The chain's CDR3 is CASSLSLVGEQYF. The DNA of the CDR3 is TGTGCCAGCAGCTTAAGCCTTGTGGGCGAGCAGTACTTC.

J is TRBJ1-6 and V is TRBV19; D is uncertain. Germline V gene data show CDR1 as LNHDA and CDR2 as SQIVND (reference sequence). The CDR3 runs 15 residues. V lost 5 bases, J lost 7 bases, and 15 bases lay in between. This CDR3 reads CASSLRDGLNSPLHF. CDR3 nucleotide sequence: TGTGCCAGTAGTCTCCGAGACGGATTGAATTCACCCCTCCACTTT.

The gene calls are TRBV6-5 and TRBJ1-6; D remains unclear. Germline assignment: CDR1 MNHEY and CDR2 SVGAGI. Trimming took 0 bases from V and 10 from J, leaving 10 bases between them. This CDR3 region has 14 residues. Here the CDR3 DNA reads TGTGCCAGCAGTTACTCGCGGGGAGAATCACCCCTCCACTTT. Its protein product is CASSYSRGESPLHF.

This sequence joins TRBV6-5 and TRBJ2-3; D may be TRBD2 (6 bases). CDR3 length equals 14 residues. CDR1 is MNHEY, CDR2 SVGAGI, per germline. The germline V and J ends were trimmed by 4 bases and 2 bases, with 10 bases remaining between them. CDR3 sequence (DNA): TGTGCCAGCAGTTTCGGGGGATACACAGATACGCAGTATTTT. Amino acid sequence: CASSFGGYTDTQYF.

This chain's CDR3 is CASSLSVSRGYTF. The CDR3 DNA reads TGTGCCAGCAGCTTATCCGTGTCTCGTGGCTACACCTTC. This sequence joins TRBV7-9 and TRBJ1-2; the D is unclear. Per the germline V gene, CDR1 is SEHNR and CDR2 is FQNEAQ (reference sequence). The CDR3 extends over 13 amino acids. The germline V and J ends were trimmed by 2 bases and 7 bases, with 11 bases remaining between them.

The sample holds a few counts of this clone. The chain is built from TRBV7-6 and TRBJ2-7, with 7 bases that match TRBD2. The CDR3 totals 14 residues. With V trimmed by 3 bases and J by 0 bases, 2 bases remained unmatched. Germline V CDR1 and CDR2: SGHVS, FNYEAQ. The CDR3 DNA reads as TGTGCCAGCAGCTTGAGACTAGCCTCCTACGAGCAGTACTTC. Encoded protein: CASSLRLASYEQYF.

The genes are TRBV4-1 and TRBJ1-4; a possible D gene is TRBD1 (6 bases). The V end lost 4 bases, the J end lost 8 bases, and 17 bases lay between the germline ends. The CDR3 length is 15 residues. CDR1 and CDR2 (germline): MGHRA, YSYEKL. The CDR3 DNA reads as TGCGCCAGCAGCCGAGCCGCAGGGGTTTCGGAAAAACTGTTTTTT. The encoded protein is CASSRAAGVSEKLFF.

This sequence joins TRBV3-1 (or the pseudogene TRBV3-2) and TRBJ2-1; TRBD2 matches 11 bases. The CDR3 extends over 14 amino acids. V was pared by 2 bases and J by 6 bases, with 0 bases of the junction left unmatched. CDR1 LGHDT and CDR2 YNNKEL come from the germline V gene (reference sequence). The CDR3 DNA follows: TGTGCCAGCAGCCAACTAGCGGGGGGCAATGAGCAGTTCTTC. As protein: CASSQLAGGNEQFF.

CDR3 residues: CASSWGRTKYGYTF. Here the CDR3 DNA reads TGTGCCAGCAGCTGGGGACGGACCAAATATGGCTACACCTTC. The chain uses TRBV11-2 and TRBJ1-2; possibly TRBD1 for D (5 bases). This CDR3 contains 14 residues. Trimming left V 4 bases short and J 5 bases short, with 14 bases between. Germline CDR1 SGHAT, CDR2 FQNNGV.

The genes are TRBV6-5 and TRBJ1-2, with 8 bases aligning to TRBD1. Trimming at V came to 3 bases and at J to 8 bases, leaving 5 bases not matched to a gene. The CDR3 is made up of 13 amino acids. In germline, CDR1 is MNHEY, CDR2 SVGAGI. CDR3: CASSYTGGSGYTF. The DNA of the CDR3 is TGTGCCAGCAGTTATACAGGGGGGTCAGGCTACACCTTC.

The chain uses TRBV18 and TRBJ2-7, with TRBD1 as a possible D gene (6 bases). The CDR3 extends over 14 amino acids. Deletions cut 4 bases from V and 6 bases from J, with 16 bases between. Germline V gene data show CDR1 as KGHSH and CDR2 as LQKENI. The DNA of the CDR3 is TGTGCCAGCTCACGCGGGCAGGGGTCGGGCGAGCAGTACTTC. It is translated as CASSRGQGSGEQYF.

The rearrangement joins TRBV11-2 to TRBJ2-7; D might be TRBD2 (6 bases). CDR1 is SGHAT, CDR2 FQNNGV, per germline. V was cut by 0 bases and J by 4 bases, with 13 bases left in between. The CDR3 consists of 15 residues. The CDR3 region has the DNA TGTGCCAGCAGCTTAGAAATGACTAGTCCTTACGAGCAGTACTTC. Translating it yields CASSLEMTSPYEQYF.

The chain combines TRBV15 with TRBJ2-3; possible D gene TRBD2, 6 bases. Germline V gene lookup returns CDR1 LNHNV and CDR2 YYDKDF (reference sequence). Trimming removed 1 base at V and 4 bases at J, with 21 bases between. CDR3 length: 18 amino acids. The CDR3 DNA reads TGTGCCACCAGCAGAGGGCCCCTGGAGCGGGCCTCCGCAGATACGCAGTATTTT. Amino acid sequence: CATSRGPLERASADTQYF.

The chain has TRBV30 and TRBJ1-5, with a weak D call TRBD1 (5 bases). The germline V gene has CDR1 GTSNPN and CDR2 SVGIG (reference sequence). Deletions cut 0 bases from V and 7 bases from J, with 19 bases between. This CDR3 has 16 residues. CDR3 sequence reads: CAWSVGKTGLKQPQHF. As DNA, the CDR3 is TGTGCCTGGAGTGTCGGCAAAACGGGGCTGAAACAGCCCCAGCATTTT.